Each of the 20 T cell receptor beta chains below was sequenced from the same sample in a study of blood T cell repertoires in COVID-19. Some clones are missing from TCRdb's copy, which holds only in-frame ones; the method was immunoSEQ multiplex PCR. In the table there are approximately 230,000 clones, roughly 80% of which are singletons. The sample was peripheral blood. The receptor source for this set is a man of 80 years or more with acute or convalescent COVID-19.

The DNA for the CDR3 is TGTGCCATCAGTGAGGGCGACAGGGGGGGAGGCTACACCTTC. This translates into CAISEGDRGGGYTF. The V call is TRBV10-3, the J call TRBJ1-2, with 9 bases fitting TRBD1. The junction had 6 bases not matched to a gene; V was cut back by 2 bases and J by 8 bases. Germline CDR1 ENHRY, CDR2 SYGVKD. The CDR3 consists of 14 residues.

This chain links TRBV23-1 with TRBJ1-6; D gene unclear. TRBV23-1 is labeled an ORF, and its function is uncertain. The CDR3 runs 14 residues. The V end lost 7 bases, the J end lost 7 bases, and 14 bases lay between the germline ends. This CDR3 reads CASKYVRHNSPLHF. Here the CDR3 DNA reads TGCGCCAGCAAATATGTCCGACACAATTCACCCCTCCACTTT.

The J gene is TRBJ2-2, the V gene TRBV11-3; 7 bases are shared with TRBD1. The V gene end was trimmed by 0 bases and the J gene end by 7 bases; junction bases not matched to a gene: 11. The length of the CDR3 is 17 residues. The germline CDR1 and CDR2 sequences are SGHNT and YENEEA. Here the CDR3 reads CASSLDFLRGRSGELFF. The CDR3 bases are TGTGCCAGCAGCTTAGATTTTTTAAGGGGGCGCAGCGGGGAGCTGTTTTTT.

This CDR3 reads CASSPGGYGYTF. The CDR3 DNA sequence: TGTGCCAGCAGTCCAGGGGGCTATGGCTACACCTTC. The chain has TRBV9 and TRBJ1-2; 7 positions agree with TRBD1. Germline-derived CDR1 and CDR2 are SGDLS and YYNGEE. The J segment lost 4 bases and the V segment lost 5 bases, leaving 2 bases of the junction unmatched. The CDR3 runs to 12 residues.

The chain uses TRBV9 and TRBJ1-6, with D perhaps matching TRBD1 (5 bases). Germline V gene data show CDR1 as SGDLS and CDR2 as YYNGEE. Trimming cost V 2 bases and J 3 bases, with 9 bases left between them. CDR3 length equals 15 residues. The CDR3 is CASSVDISYNSPLHF. The CDR3 bases are TGTGCCAGCAGCGTGGACATCAGCTATAATTCACCCCTCCACTTT.

The chain is built from TRBV11-2 and TRBJ2-7; 7 bases agree with TRBD2. This CDR3 spans 14 amino acids. Germline CDR1 reads SGHAT; CDR2 reads FQNNGV. V trimming: 3 bases; J trimming: 3 bases; junction bases outside the gene matches: 5. The CDR3 region is CASSFSGEGYEQYF. The CDR3 bases are TGTGCCAGCAGCTTCTCGGGGGAGGGCTACGAGCAGTACTTC.

This clone appeared a few times. This sequence joins TRBV4-1 and TRBJ2-7, with D possibly being TRBD1 (5 bases). V lost 6 bases and J 4 bases, leaving 22 bases between the germline ends. This CDR3 spans 16 amino acids. CDR1 and CDR2 (germline): MGHRA, YSYEKL. The CDR3 nucleotides are TGCGCCAGCAGGGAAGGGGATCAGCCTGGGCCTTACGAGCAGTACTTC. It encodes CASREGDQPGPYEQYF.

The chain couples TRBV2 to TRBJ2-3; possible D gene TRBD2, 5 bases. CDR1 is SNHLY, CDR2 FYNNEI, per germline. The V gene lost 2 bases and the J gene lost 2 bases, with 11 bases spanning the gap. This CDR3 has 15 amino acids. The CDR3: CASSELAAYTDTQYF. The DNA for the CDR3 is TGTGCCAGCAGTGAACTAGCAGCCTACACAGATACGCAGTATTTT.

The rearrangement links TRBV28 to TRBJ1-2; 7 nucleotides align to TRBD1. This CDR3 region has 14 residues. V was clipped by 6 bases and J by 3 bases; unmatched bases: 7. Germline-derived CDR1 and CDR2 are MDHEN and SYDVKM. This chain's CDR3 is CASRPYRGDYGYTF. The CDR3 nucleotides read TGTGCCAGCAGGCCTTACAGGGGTGACTATGGCTACACCTTC.

The chain couples TRBV30 to TRBJ2-3; D call uncertain. The germline CDR1 and CDR2 sequences are GTSNPN and SVGIG (reference sequence). V was shortened by 5 bases and J by 7 bases, with 7 bases between the two germline ends. CDR3 length equals 10 residues. The CDR3 nucleotides read TGTGCCTGGGGGCTGAATACGCAGTATTTT. Translated: CAWGLNTQYF.

The rearrangement uses TRBV5-1 and TRBJ2-7; 8 bases align to TRBD1. The J segment lost 2 bases and the V segment lost 2 bases, leaving 6 bases of the junction unmatched. This CDR3 contains 15 residues. Germline V gene lookup returns CDR1 SGHRS and CDR2 YFSETQ. For the CDR3, the DNA is TGCGCCAGCAGCTTCCCAAGACAGGGGACCTACGAGCAGTACTTC. This encodes CASSFPRQGTYEQYF.

The rearrangement uses TRBV5-1 and TRBJ2-2, with 12 bases identical to TRBD2. V was clipped by 2 bases and J by 3 bases; unmatched bases: 5. Germline V gives CDR1 SGHRS, CDR2 YFSETQ. The CDR3 has 17 residues. CDR3 residues: CASSFLAGGLDTGELFF. The DNA for the CDR3 is TGCGCCAGCAGCTTCCTAGCGGGGGGGCTGGACACCGGGGAGCTGTTTTTT.

Notes on this clone: The sample contains more than one DNA sequence encoding this CDR3. The rearrangement joins TRBV14 to TRBJ1-2; D may be TRBD1 (6 bases). V lost 4 bases and J lost 4, with 10 bases in between. This CDR3 is 13 amino acids long. From germline, CDR1 is SGHDN and CDR2 FVKESK. CDR3 nucleotide sequence: TGTGCCAGCAGCCCCGACAGGACCTATGGCTACACCTTC. Protein: CASSPDRTYGYTF. Full variable domain (missing parts from reference TRBV14 and TRBJ1-2): EAGVTQFPSHSVIEKGQTVTLRCDPISGHDNLYWYRRVMGKEIKFLLHFVKESKQDESGMPNNRFLAERTGGTYSTLKVQPAELEDSGVYFCASSPDRTYGYTFGSGTRLTVV.

J is TRBJ2-2 and V is TRBV2, with a possible D match to TRBD1 (6 bases). From germline, CDR1 is SNHLY and CDR2 FYNNEI. V dropped 4 bases and J dropped 1 base, with 7 bases sitting between them. The CDR3 covers 14 residues. The CDR3 protein is CASSAQGNTGELFF. DNA of the CDR3: TGTGCCAGCAGTGCACAGGGGAACACCGGGGAGCTGTTTTTT.

V and J are TRBV5-1 and TRBJ1-2; D might be TRBD1 (6 bases). The CDR3 sequence is 19 residues long. The V end lost 5 bases, the J end lost 0 bases, and 26 bases lay between the germline ends. Germline V gives CDR1 SGHRS, CDR2 YFSETQ. Written as DNA, the CDR3 is TGCGCCAGCAGGTCGCTTGTGGGAGGGGGTCTCCGTTCTAACTATGGCTACACCTTC. It specifies CASRSLVGGGLRSNYGYTF. The complete variable domain, with remaining parts taken from reference TRBV5-1 and TRBJ1-2, reads KAGVTQTPRYLIKTRGQQVTLSCSPISGHRSVSWYQQTPGQGLQFLFEYFSETQRNKGNFPGRFSGRQFSNSRSEMNVSTLELGDSALYLCASRSLVGGGLRSNYGYTFGSGTRLTVV.

This clone was counted a single time. The chain is built from TRBV5-1 and TRBJ2-7, with a possible D match to TRBD2 (6 bases). In germline, CDR1 is SGHRS, CDR2 YFSETQ. This CDR3 comprises 16 residues. Trimming took off 2 bases at V and 3 bases at J, with 18 bases between the two ends. CDR3 DNA sequence: TGCGCCAGCAGCTTCCCCGGAGGGGCCCCTATCTACGAGCAGTACTTC. Translating it yields CASSFPGGAPIYEQYF.

The chain uses TRBV28 and TRBJ2-1, with TRBD2 matching 9 bases. Germline loops: CDR1 MDHEN, CDR2 SYDVKM. CDR3 length equals 15 residues. V shed 1 base and J 7 bases; nucleotides not matched to a gene: 5. CDR3 amino acids: CASSLYSGGRNEQFF. CDR3 coding DNA: TGTGCCAGCAGTTTATATAGCGGGGGTCGAAATGAGCAGTTCTTC.

The rearrangement joins TRBV11-2 to TRBJ1-2; TRBD1 matches 8 bases. The CDR3 is 14 residues long. V lost 1 base and J lost 4; bases outside the gene matches: 2. CDR1 and CDR2 from the germline V gene are SGHAT and FQNNGV. The CDR3 spells CASSLGGQAYGYTF. DNA for the CDR3: TGTGCCAGCAGCTTAGGGGGACAGGCCTATGGCTACACCTTC.

This sequence joins TRBV2 and TRBJ2-1; D might be TRBD1 (5 bases). Germline CDR1 is SNHLY and CDR2 is FYNNEI. V was trimmed by 10 bases and J by 1 base, leaving 11 bases between them. The CDR3 is made up of 13 amino acids. The CDR3 region is CATSGQSYNEQFF. As DNA, the CDR3 is TGTGCCACCTCAGGGCAGTCCTACAATGAGCAGTTCTTC.

CDR3 nucleotide sequence: TGTGCCAGCAGTTTAGGGACTAGCGGGAGTTACGAGCAGTACTTC. As protein: CASSLGTSGSYEQYF. The genes are TRBV5-4 and TRBJ2-7, with 14 bases matching TRBD2. The V gene's germline CDR1 is SGHNT and CDR2 YYREEE (reference sequence). This CDR3 is 15 amino acids long. The V and J ends lost 5 bases and 4 bases, in that order; junction bases with no gene match: 5. The entire variable domain, with the rest obtained from reference TRBV5-4 and TRBJ2-7, is as follows: ETGVTQSPTHLIKTRGQQVTLRCSSQSGHNTVSWYQQALGQGPQFIFQYYREEENGRGNFPPRFSGLQFPNYSSELNVNALELDDSALYLCASSLGTSGSYEQYFGPGTRLTVT.